These T cell receptor beta chains were read from a single sample in a study of tumor and adjacent non-tumor tissue in lung cancer. A single record per CDR3 protein comes from TCRdb applying MiXCR to the multiplex PCR reads. This table holds 75,000 to 80,000 distinct CDR3 sequences, around 80% found once. Source material: distant non-tumor lung tissue. Source of these receptors: a man between 65 and 85 years old with non-small cell lung cancer. Both conserved end residues are part of each CDR3. D genes are given only for firm matches. Clone size is stated in some rows and not others, as once, few, many or a class when expanded.

cdr3_nt: TGTGCCAGCAGCCTAGGCCCTGAGCAGTTCTTC
cdr3_aa: CASSLGPEQFF
d_call: NA
clone_size: many
j_call: TRBJ2-1
v_call: TRBV5-5

cdr3_nt: TGTGCCAGCAGCTTGGGACCTAGTAGGGGGGAGCAGTACTTC
cdr3_aa: CASSLGPSRGEQYF
d_call: NA
clone_size: NA
j_call: TRBJ2-7
v_call: TRBV11-2

cdr3_nt: TGCAGCGTTGAAAGGGCGGGACGGACCTACGAACAGTGCTTC
cdr3_aa: CSVERAGRTYEQCF
d_call: NA
clone_size: NA
j_call: TRBJ2-7
v_call: TRBV29-1

cdr3_nt: TGTGCCAGCAGCCAATTTACAGAAAAGAACATTGAAGTTTTCTTT
cdr3_aa: CASSQFTEKNIEVFF
d_call: NA
clone_size: NA
j_call: TRBJ1-1
v_call: TRBV14

cdr3_nt: TGTGCCATCAGTGAGCGGCACCTAGCGGGGGACTCCTACGAGCAGTACTTC
cdr3_aa: CAISERHLAGDSYEQYF
d_call: TRBD2
clone_size: NA
j_call: TRBJ2-7
v_call: TRBV10-3

cdr3_nt: TGTGCCAGCAGTTTAGGAGGGGGGAATGAACAGTTCTTC
cdr3_aa: CASSLGGGNEQFF
d_call: NA
clone_size: NA
j_call: TRBJ2-1
v_call: TRBV12-3/TRBV12-4

cdr3_nt: TGTGCCATCAGTTTAGCGGAGATGGGGATGGACACTGAAGCTTTCTTT
cdr3_aa: CAISLAEMGMDTEAFF
d_call: NA
clone_size: NA
j_call: TRBJ1-1
v_call: TRBV11-2

cdr3_nt: TGTGTCAGCAGCTTTTTCAGGCGGGAGACGCAGTACTTC
cdr3_aa: CVSSFFRRETQYF
d_call: TRBD2
clone_size: NA
j_call: TRBJ2-5
v_call: TRBV11-1

cdr3_nt: TGTGCCAGCATCCAAGGACAGGGGGCACTCGTAACCCAGTACTTC
cdr3_aa: CASIQGQGALVTQYF
d_call: TRBD1
clone_size: NA
j_call: TRBJ2-5
v_call: TRBV11-3

cdr3_nt: TGCAGCGTTGGGGTCAGGGAGGCCGGGGGGCTGTTGTTT
cdr3_aa: CSVGVREAGGLLF
d_call: NA
clone_size: NA
j_call: TRBJ2-2
v_call: TRBV29-1

cdr3_nt: TGTGCCAGCAATTACAGGACTAGCGGGGGCAATGAGCAGTCCTTC
cdr3_aa: CASNYRTSGGNEQSF
d_call: TRBD2
clone_size: NA
j_call: TRBJ2-1
v_call: TRBV6-5

cdr3_nt: TGCGCCAGCAGCCAAGAACATTCATACGAGCAGTATTTC
cdr3_aa: CASSQEHSYEQYF
d_call: NA
clone_size: once
j_call: TRBJ2-7
v_call: TRBV4-1

cdr3_nt: TGCAGCCCCGGGCCAAAGCAGTACTTC
cdr3_aa: CSPGPKQYF
d_call: NA
clone_size: NA
j_call: TRBJ2-7
v_call: TRBV29-1

cdr3_nt: TGTGCCAGCAGCTTAGTATGGGGTGACACTGAAGCTTTCTTT
cdr3_aa: CASSLVWGDTEAFF
d_call: NA
clone_size: many
j_call: TRBJ1-1
v_call: TRBV7-8

cdr3_nt: TGTGCCAGCAATGTAGCCTCAGGCGCCAAAGCCTACGAGCAGTACTTC
cdr3_aa: CASNVASGAKAYEQYF
d_call: NA
clone_size: few
j_call: TRBJ2-7
v_call: TRBV6-1